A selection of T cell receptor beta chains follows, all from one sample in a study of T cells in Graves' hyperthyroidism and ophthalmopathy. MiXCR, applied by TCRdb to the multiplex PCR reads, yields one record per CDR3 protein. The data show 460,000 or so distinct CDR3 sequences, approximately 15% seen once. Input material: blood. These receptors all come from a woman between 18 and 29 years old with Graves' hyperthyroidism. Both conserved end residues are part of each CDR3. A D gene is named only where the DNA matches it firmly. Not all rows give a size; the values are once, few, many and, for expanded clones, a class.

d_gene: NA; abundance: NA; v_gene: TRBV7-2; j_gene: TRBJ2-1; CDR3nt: TGTGCCAGCAGCTTTTTCGGGCGGGCCCCGAGGGATGAGCAGTTCTTC; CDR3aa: CASSFFGRAPRDEQFF
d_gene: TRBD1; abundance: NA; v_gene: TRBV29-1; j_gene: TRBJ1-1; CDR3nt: TGCAGCGTTGTTGACAGGGGACTGAAGAACACTGAAGCTTTCTTT; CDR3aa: CSVVDRGLKNTEAFF
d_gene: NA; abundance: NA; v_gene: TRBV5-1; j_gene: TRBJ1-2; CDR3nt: TGCGCCAGCAGCCCAGGTCAGGGGAACCCCTATGGCTACACCTTC; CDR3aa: CASSPGQGNPYGYTF
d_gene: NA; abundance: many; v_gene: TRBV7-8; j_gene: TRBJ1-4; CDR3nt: TGTGCCAGTGCTGTCCAGGGGCGTAGTGAAAAACTGTTTTTT; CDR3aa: CASAVQGRSEKLFF
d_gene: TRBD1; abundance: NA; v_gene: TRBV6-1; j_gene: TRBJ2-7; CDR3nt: TGTGCCAGCAGTCTCGGGACAGGTCGCTACGAGCAGTACTTC; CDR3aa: CASSLGTGRYEQYF
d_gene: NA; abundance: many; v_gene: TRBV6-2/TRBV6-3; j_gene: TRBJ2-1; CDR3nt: TGTGCCAGCAGTTACCCCCCGGAAAGCTCCTACAATGAGCAGTTCTTC; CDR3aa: CASSYPPESSYNEQFF
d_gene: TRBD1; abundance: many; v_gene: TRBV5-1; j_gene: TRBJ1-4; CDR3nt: TGCGCCAGCAGCGCGGGGCAGGGGGCCTCGAAGAAACTGTTTTTT; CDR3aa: CASSAGQGASKKLFF
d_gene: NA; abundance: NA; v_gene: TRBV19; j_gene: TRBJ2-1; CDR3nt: TGTGCCAGTACCCAAATGGGCCAAAATAGGGATGAGCAGTTCTTC; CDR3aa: CASTQMGQNRDEQFF
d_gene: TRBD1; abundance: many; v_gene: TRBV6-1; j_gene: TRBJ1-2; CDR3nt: TGTGCCAGCAGAGGGGACAGGGTAACAAGCTACACCTTC; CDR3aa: CASRGDRVTSYTF
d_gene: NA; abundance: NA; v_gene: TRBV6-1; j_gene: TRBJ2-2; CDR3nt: TGTGCCAGCAGTCTAGCAGAGACCGGGGAGCTGTTTTTT; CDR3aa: CASSLAETGELFF
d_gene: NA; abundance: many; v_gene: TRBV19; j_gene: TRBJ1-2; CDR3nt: TGTGCCAGTAGTGCAGGGGTCGGTGGCTACACCTTC; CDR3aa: CASSAGVGGYTF
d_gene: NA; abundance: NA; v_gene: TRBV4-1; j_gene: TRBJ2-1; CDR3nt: TGCGCCAGCAGCCAAGAAGGTGAGTTCCGCTCGGAGCAGTTCTTC; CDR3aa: CASSQEGEFRSEQFF
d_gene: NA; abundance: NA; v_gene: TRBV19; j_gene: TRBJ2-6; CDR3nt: TGTGCCAGTAATGTTGGGGCGCAAGACCCTGGGGCCAACGTCCTGACTTTC; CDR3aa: CASNVGAQDPGANVLTF
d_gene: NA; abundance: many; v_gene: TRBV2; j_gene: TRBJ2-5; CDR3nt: TGTGCCAGCACGAGGACAGCACCACAAGAGACCCAGTACTTC; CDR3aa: CASTRTAPQETQYF
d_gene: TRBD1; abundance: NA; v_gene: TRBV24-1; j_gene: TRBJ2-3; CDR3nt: TGTGCCACCAGTGATGGACAGGGGGTTACCACAGATACGCAGTATTTT; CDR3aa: CATSDGQGVTTDTQYF
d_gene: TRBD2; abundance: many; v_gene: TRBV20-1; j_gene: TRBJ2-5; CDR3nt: TGCAGTGCTCCCGAGGGGCGGGAGGGCGACGCCCAAGAGACCCAGTACTTC; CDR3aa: CSAPEGREGDAQETQYF
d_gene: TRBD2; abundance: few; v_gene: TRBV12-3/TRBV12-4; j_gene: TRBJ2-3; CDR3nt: TGTGCCAGCCGCACTAGCGGATACACAGATACGCAGTATTTT; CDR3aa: CASRTSGYTDTQYF
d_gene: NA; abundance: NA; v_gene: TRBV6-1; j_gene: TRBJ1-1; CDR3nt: TGTGCGACAAAACGAGGGCCTGCGGTCTTT; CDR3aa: CATKRGPAVF
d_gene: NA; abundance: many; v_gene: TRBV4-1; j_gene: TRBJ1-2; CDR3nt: TGCGCCAGCAGCATACGCAGGGATTACTATGGCTACACCTTC; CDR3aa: CASSIRRDYYGYTF
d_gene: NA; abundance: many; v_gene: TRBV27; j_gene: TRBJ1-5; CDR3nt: TGTGCCAGCAGTTTTAGTAGCGGGGAGATGAACAATCAGCCCCAGCATTTT; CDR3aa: CASSFSSGEMNNQPQHF
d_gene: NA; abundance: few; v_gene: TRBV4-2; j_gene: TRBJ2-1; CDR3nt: TGTGCCAGCAGCCAAGAAGGAGGGGGGTACAATGAGCAGTTCTTC; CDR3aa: CASSQEGGGYNEQFF
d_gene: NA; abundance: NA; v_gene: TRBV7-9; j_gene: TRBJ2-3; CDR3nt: TGTGCCAGCAGCTTATTTTTGGAACAGATTACATACAATGGCACAGATACGCAGTATTTT; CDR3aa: CASSLFLEQITYNGTDTQYF
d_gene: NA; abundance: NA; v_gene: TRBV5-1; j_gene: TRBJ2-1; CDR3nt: TGCGCCAGCAGCTTTACCAACAATGAGCAGTTCTTC; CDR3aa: CASSFTNNEQFF
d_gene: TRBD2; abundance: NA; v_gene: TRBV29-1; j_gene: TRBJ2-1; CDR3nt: TGCAGCGTTCCCAAAGGGGGTAGCGGGGGAAGCTCCTACAATGAGCAGTTCTTC; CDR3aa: CSVPKGGSGGSSYNEQFF
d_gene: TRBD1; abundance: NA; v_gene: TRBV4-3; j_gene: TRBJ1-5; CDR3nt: TGCGCCAGCAGCCAAGTTGGGCAGGGGGATCAGCCCCAGCATTTT; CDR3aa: CASSQVGQGDQPQHF
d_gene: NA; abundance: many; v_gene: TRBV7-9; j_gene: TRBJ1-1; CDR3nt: TGTGCCAGCAGCAAAAGACAATTAAACACTGAAGCTTTCTTT; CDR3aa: CASSKRQLNTEAFF
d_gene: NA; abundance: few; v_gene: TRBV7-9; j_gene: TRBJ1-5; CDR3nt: TGTGCCAGCAGCTCTCGGGACCAGGGTTCCGGCGATCAGCTCCAGCATTTT; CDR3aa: CASSSRDQGSGDQLQHF
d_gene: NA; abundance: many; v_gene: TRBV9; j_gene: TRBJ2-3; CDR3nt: TGTGCCAGCAGCGTAGGCCCTAGTAAAGATACGCAGTATTTT; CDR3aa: CASSVGPSKDTQYF
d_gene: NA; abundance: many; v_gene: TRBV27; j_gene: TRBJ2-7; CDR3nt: TGTGCCAGCAGTTTAACCCCCGGCAGGGTAAATCCAGCCTACGAGCAGTACTTC; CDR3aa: CASSLTPGRVNPAYEQYF
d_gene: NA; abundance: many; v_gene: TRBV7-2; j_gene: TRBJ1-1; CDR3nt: TGTGCCAGCAGCTTACATCTCGACGGAAGCACTGAAGCTTTCTTT; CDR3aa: CASSLHLDGSTEAFF
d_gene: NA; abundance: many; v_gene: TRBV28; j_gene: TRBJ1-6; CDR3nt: TGTGCCAGCAGTCCTCACCTGAGGGGGGATTCACCCCTCCACTTT; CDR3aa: CASSPHLRGDSPLHF
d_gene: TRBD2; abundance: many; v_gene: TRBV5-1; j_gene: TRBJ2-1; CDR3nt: TGCGCCAGCAGGTCTAGACTAGCGGGAGTGCATGAGCAGTTCTTC; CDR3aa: CASRSRLAGVHEQFF
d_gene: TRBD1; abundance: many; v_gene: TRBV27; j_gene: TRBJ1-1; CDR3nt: TGTGCCAGCAGTCCGAGACAGGGCCGGGGCACTGAAGCTTTCTTT; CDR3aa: CASSPRQGRGTEAFF
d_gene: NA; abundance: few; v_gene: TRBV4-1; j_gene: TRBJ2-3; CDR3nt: TGCGCCAGCAGCCCCCGGCGGGGAGATACGCAGTATTTT; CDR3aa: CASSPRRGDTQYF
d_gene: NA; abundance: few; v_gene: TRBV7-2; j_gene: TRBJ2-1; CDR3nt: TGTGCCAGCAGCGTCACGAGTGCTCCAGACTACAATGAGCAGTTCTTC; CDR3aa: CASSVTSAPDYNEQFF
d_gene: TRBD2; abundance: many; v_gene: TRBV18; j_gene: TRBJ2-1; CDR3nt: TGTGCCAGCTCACCCGGACTAGCGGGAAAACCCGAGCAGTTCTTC; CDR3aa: CASSPGLAGKPEQFF
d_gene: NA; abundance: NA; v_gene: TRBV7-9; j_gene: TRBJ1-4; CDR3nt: TGTGCCAGCGGTCTACTGGTTGCAACTAATGAAAAACTGTTTTTT; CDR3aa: CASGLLVATNEKLFF
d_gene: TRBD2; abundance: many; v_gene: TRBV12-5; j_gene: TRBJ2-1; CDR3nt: TGTGCTAGTGGTTCTGGACTAGCGGGAGATAGTGAGCAGTTCTTC; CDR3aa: CASGSGLAGDSEQFF
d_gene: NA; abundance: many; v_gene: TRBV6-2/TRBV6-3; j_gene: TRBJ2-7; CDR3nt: TGTGCCAGCAGTTACGCCGCTCCTGGCGGGTCCACCTACGAGCAGTACTTC; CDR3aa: CASSYAAPGGSTYEQYF
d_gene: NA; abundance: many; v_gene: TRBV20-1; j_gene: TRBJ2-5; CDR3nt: TGCAGTGCTAATAATGGACCTGGAGAGACCCAGTACTTC; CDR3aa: CSANNGPGETQYF
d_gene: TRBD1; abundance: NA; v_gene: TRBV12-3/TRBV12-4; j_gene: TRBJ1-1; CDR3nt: TGTGCCAGCAGTTTTTTTCAGGGGGACACTGAAGCTTTCTTT; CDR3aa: CASSFFQGDTEAFF
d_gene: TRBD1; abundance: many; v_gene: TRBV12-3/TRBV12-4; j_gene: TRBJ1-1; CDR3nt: TGTGCCAGCAGTTCGGCCGGGACAGTAGTAGTCACTGAAGCTTTCTTT; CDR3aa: CASSSAGTVVVTEAFF
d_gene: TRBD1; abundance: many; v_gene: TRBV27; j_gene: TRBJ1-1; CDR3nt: TGTGCCAGCAGTACTCGGACAGGGCACACTGAAGCTTTCTTT; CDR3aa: CASSTRTGHTEAFF
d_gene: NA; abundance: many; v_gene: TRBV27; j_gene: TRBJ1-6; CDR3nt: TGTGCCAGCAGCCCTCCCCGGGGCACTAATTCACCCCTCCACTTT; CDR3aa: CASSPPRGTNSPLHF
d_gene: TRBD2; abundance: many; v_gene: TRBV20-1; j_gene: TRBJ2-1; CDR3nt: TGCAGTGCTAGAACCCCTTTACTAGCGGGAGGCTACAATGAGCAGTTCTTC; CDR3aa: CSARTPLLAGGYNEQFF
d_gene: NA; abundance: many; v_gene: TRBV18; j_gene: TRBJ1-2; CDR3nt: TGTGCCAGCTCACCACCGAACAGGCCCTATGGCTACACCTTC; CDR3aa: CASSPPNRPYGYTF
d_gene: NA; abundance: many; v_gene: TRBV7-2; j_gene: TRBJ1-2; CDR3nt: TGTGCCAGCAGCCAAAGACAGGCGCTCTATGGCTACACCTTC; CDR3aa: CASSQRQALYGYTF
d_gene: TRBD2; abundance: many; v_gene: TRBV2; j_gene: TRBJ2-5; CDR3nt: TGTGCCAGCAGCAGGCTAGCGGGAGGTGAGACCCAGTACTTC; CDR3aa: CASSRLAGGETQYF
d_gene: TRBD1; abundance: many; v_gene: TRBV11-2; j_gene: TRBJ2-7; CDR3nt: TGTGCCAGCAGCTTTGTGGACAGGGGAGGGATGGCGGGAGAGCCCAACGAGCAGTACTTC; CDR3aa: CASSFVDRGGMAGEPNEQYF
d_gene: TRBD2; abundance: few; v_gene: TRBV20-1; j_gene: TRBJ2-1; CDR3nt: TGCAGTGCCTTACTAGCGGGAGCTATTAATGAGCAGTTCTTC; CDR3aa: CSALLAGAINEQFF
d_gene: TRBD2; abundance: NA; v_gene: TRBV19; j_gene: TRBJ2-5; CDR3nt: TGTGCCAGTAGTATATCGGGTTGGACTAGCGGGAGGGCCCTTAAAGAGACCCAGTACTTC; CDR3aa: CASSISGWTSGRALKETQYF
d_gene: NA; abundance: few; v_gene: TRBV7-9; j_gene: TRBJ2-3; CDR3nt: TGTGCCAGCAGCCCCAGGGGACCAGATACGCGGTATTTT; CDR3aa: CASSPRGPDTRYF
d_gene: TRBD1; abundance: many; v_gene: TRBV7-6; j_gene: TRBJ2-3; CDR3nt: TGTGCCAGCAGCTTAACCGGGACAGGAAGAGATACGCAGTATTTT; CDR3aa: CASSLTGTGRDTQYF